This entry lists 30 T cell receptor beta chains sequenced from one sample in a study of CD8 T cells in Susac syndrome. RNA was extracted with the RNeasy kit, and a quantity of roughly 0.45 to 1 ug was reverse transcribed using random hexamers. TCRdb used MiXCR to reprocess the immunoSEQ multiplex PCR reads, holding one entry per CDR3 protein. There are approximately 94,000 distinct CDR3 sequences in the sample; 95% occur only once, and 0.3% lies in the top ten. The sample comprised CD8+ T cells from PBMCs. The receptor source for this set is a human donor with Susac syndrome.

This rearrangement joins TRBV2 to TRBJ2-7; 8 positions match TRBD1. From germline, CDR1 is SNHLY and CDR2 FYNNEI. V lost 4 bases, J lost 6 bases, and 5 bases stayed unmatched. The CDR3 is made up of 13 amino acids. For the CDR3, the DNA is TGTGCCAGCAGTGGGACAGGGTACGGCGAGCAGTACTTC. Translated: CASSGTGYGEQYF.

V and J are TRBV20-1 and TRBJ1-3, with 7 bases fitting TRBD1. This CDR3 contains 15 residues. V was clipped by 4 bases and J by 0 bases; unmatched bases: 6. Germline CDR1 is DFQATT and CDR2 is SNEGSKA (reference sequence). For the CDR3, the DNA is TGCAGTGCTAATACAGGGGCCCACTCTGGAAACACCATATATTTT. Protein product: CSANTGAHSGNTIYF.

The chain combines TRBV3-1 with TRBJ2-5; the match to TRBD2 covers 7 bases. After removal of 1 base from V and 5 bases from J, the junction contained 4 bases not matched to a gene. Germline-derived CDR1 and CDR2 are LGHDT and YNNKEL (reference sequence). There are 14 residues in the CDR3. CDR3 sequence (DNA): TGTGCCAGCAGCCAAGGACTAGCAGCGGAGACCCAGTACTTC. Its protein is CASSQGLAAETQYF.

This chain joins TRBV29-1 and TRBJ2-7; D call uncertain. The CDR3 extends over 11 amino acids. The germline CDR1 and CDR2 sequences are SQVTM and ANQGSEA. V was trimmed by 0 bases and J by 7 bases, leaving 7 bases between them. CDR3 in DNA: TGCAGCGTTGAAGATCTGGGGGAGCAGTACTTC. This sequence encodes CSVEDLGEQYF.

The chain joins TRBV9 to TRBJ2-7; unclear D gene. The germline CDR1 and CDR2 sequences are SGDLS and YYNGEE. Trimming shortened V by 3 bases and J by 2 bases, and 9 bases separated the two germline ends. The CDR3 has 13 residues. The CDR3 here is CASSGAHTYEQYF. In DNA form, the CDR3 reads TGTGCCAGCAGCGGGGCACATACCTACGAGCAGTACTTC.

The rearrangement uses TRBV14 and TRBJ2-7; maybe TRBD1 (5 bases). This CDR3 comprises 13 residues. Germline V gene data show CDR1 as SGHDN and CDR2 as FVKESK. V was trimmed by 7 bases and J by 0 bases, leaving 10 bases between them. The CDR3 sequence: CASNQGYSYEQYF. In nucleotides, the CDR3 is TGTGCCAGCAATCAGGGTTACTCCTACGAGCAGTACTTC.

The chain recombines TRBV5-1 with TRBJ2-3; the D gene is possibly TRBD1 (5 bases). The CDR3 consists of 17 residues. In germline, CDR1 is SGHRS, CDR2 YFSETQ. Trimming cost V 1 base and J 4 bases, with 19 bases left between them. The CDR3 coding sequence is TGCGCCAGCAGCTTGAGTCTTACAGGAGATTTGGCAGATACGCAGTATTTT. Translation: CASSLSLTGDLADTQYF. The variable domain in full, completed from reference TRBV5-1 and TRBJ2-3, reads KAGVTQTPRYLIKTRGQQVTLSCSPISGHRSVSWYQQTPGQGLQFLFEYFSETQRNKGNFPGRFSGRQFSNSRSEMNVSTLELGDSALYLCASSLSLTGDLADTQYFGPGTRLTVL.

This clonotype was recorded at least ten times. This rearrangement joins TRBV5-4 to TRBJ2-1; D not certain. Germline CDR1 and CDR2: SGHNT and YYREEE (reference sequence). V lost 2 bases to trimming and J lost 6 bases, with 3 bases between them. This CDR3 contains 11 residues. CDR3 DNA: TGTGCCAGCAGCTTAGGCAATGAGCAGTTCTTC. Protein sequence: CASSLGNEQFF.

The V and J genes are TRBV18 and TRBJ1-1; 7 bases line up with TRBD1. The CDR3 is 14 amino acids. Looked up from germline, CDR1 is KGHSH and CDR2 is LQKENI. J gave up 1 base and V 6 bases, and 5 bases lay outside the gene matches. CDR3 in DNA: TGTGCCAGCTCGCCGACAGGGAGGAACACTGAAGCTTTCTTT. Residues: CASSPTGRNTEAFF.

V is TRBV5-1 and J is TRBJ2-5; a weak D match, TRBD1 (6 bases). The CDR3 contains 16 residues. The V end was cut by 0 bases, the J end by 0 bases, with 12 bases between. Germline V CDR1 and CDR2: SGHRS, YFSETQ. CDR3 DNA: TGCGCCAGCAGCTTGGCCGGACAGCCAGACCAAGAGACCCAGTACTTC. Translation gives CASSLAGQPDQETQYF.

V is TRBV20-1 and J is TRBJ2-2; D gene unclear. Germline V gene data show CDR1 as DFQATT and CDR2 as SNEGSKA (reference sequence). The ends were cut back, 5 bases at V and 7 bases at J, with 14 bases in the middle. This CDR3 contains 13 residues. This CDR3 reads CSASQQEIGELFF. For the CDR3, the DNA is TGCAGTGCTTCCCAGCAGGAAATCGGGGAGCTGTTTTTT.

The chain couples TRBV11-2 to TRBJ1-2; D remains ambiguous. Germline CDR1 and CDR2: SGHAT and FQNNGV. CDR3 length: 14 amino acids. The V end lost 5 bases, the J end lost 1 base, and 11 bases lay between the germline ends. The CDR3, as DNA: TGTGCCAGCAGCCAGGACGGTTATAACTATGGCTACACCTTC. Protein product: CASSQDGYNYGYTF.

This chain's CDR3 is CSATPPGDGNTIYF. CDR3 in DNA: TGCAGTGCTACCCCCCCAGGGGATGGCAACACCATATATTTT. The gene calls are TRBV20-1 and TRBJ1-3, with D possibly TRBD1 on 6 matching bases. V was cut by 4 bases and J by 7 bases, with 17 bases left in between. Germline CDR1 and CDR2: DFQATT and SNEGSKA (reference sequence). This CDR3 has 14 residues.

The V call is TRBV2, the J call TRBJ1-2; TRBD1 aligns across 9 bases. J gave up 7 bases and V 6 bases, and 6 bases lay outside the gene matches. In germline, CDR1 is SNHLY, CDR2 FYNNEI. This CDR3 has 13 residues. CDR3 DNA: TGTGCCAGCAGCCCTGGGACAGGGTTTGGCTACACCTTC. Protein: CASSPGTGFGYTF. The full variable domain, rest sourced from reference TRBV2 and TRBJ1-2, is EPEVTQTPSHQVTQMGQEVILRCVPISNHLYFYWYRQILGQKVEFLVSFYNNEISEKSEIFDDQFSVERPDGSNFTLKIRSTKLEDSAMYFCASSPGTGFGYTFGSGTRLTVV.

The V call is TRBV29-1, the J call TRBJ2-7; maybe TRBD2 (5 bases). Germline V gives CDR1 SQVTM, CDR2 ANQGSEA. The germline V and J ends were trimmed by 1 base and 2 bases, with 9 bases remaining between them. The CDR3 runs to 13 residues. The CDR3 DNA sequence: TGCAGCGTTGAAGGGCAGAGGGCCTACGAGCAGTACTTC. Its translation: CSVEGQRAYEQYF.

J is TRBJ2-5 and V is TRBV12-3 or TRBV12-4; unclear D gene. This CDR3 is 11 amino acids long. Trimming removed 8 bases at V and 7 bases at J, with 11 bases between. The CDR3 sequence: CASESFGTQYF. Written as DNA, the CDR3 is TGTGCCAGCGAGTCCTTTGGGACCCAGTACTTC.

This chain uses TRBV27 with TRBJ2-4; 10 bases agree with TRBD1. This CDR3 has 16 amino acids. The junction had 4 bases not matched to a gene; V was cut back by 4 bases and J by 1 base. CDR1 and CDR2 (germline): MNHEY, SMNVEV (reference sequence). CDR3 coding DNA: TGTGCCAGCAGTTGGGGACAGGGGTCGGCCAAAAACATTCAGTACTTC. Translating gives CASSWGQGSAKNIQYF.

The rearrangement links TRBV9 to TRBJ1-2; 10 bases line up with TRBD1. From germline, CDR1 is SGDLS and CDR2 YYNGEE. The CDR3 covers 14 residues. The trim removed 3 bases at V and 7 bases at J, leaving 6 bases unmatched. This chain's CDR3 is CASSDRDRGFGYTF. In DNA, the CDR3 is TGTGCCAGCAGCGACCGGGACAGGGGTTTTGGCTACACCTTC. The whole variable domain, filled in from reference TRBV9 and TRBJ1-2, reads DSGVTQTPKHLITATGQRVTLRCSPRSGDLSVYWYQQSLDQGLQFLIQYYNGEERAKGNILERFSAQQFPDLHSELNLSSLELGDSALYFCASSDRDRGFGYTFGSGTRLTVV.

The chain couples TRBV2 to TRBJ1-1; TRBD1 is a possible D gene (6 bases). Germline CDR1 reads SNHLY; CDR2 reads FYNNEI. The CDR3 spans 12 residues. V lost 11 bases and J lost 1, with 11 bases in between. CDR3: CAVRGQNTEAFF. CDR3 bases: TGTGCCGTCCGGGGGCAGAACACTGAAGCTTTCTTT.

This chain uses TRBV27 with TRBJ2-7; D gene ambiguous. CDR1 and CDR2 (germline): MNHEY, SMNVEV (reference sequence). This CDR3 is 13 amino acids long. Between the trimmed V and J ends, which lost 2 bases and 6 bases, there was a span of 11 bases. The CDR3 DNA follows: TGTGCCAGCAGTTTAGCGAAGGGCAGCGAGCAGTACTTC. Amino acid sequence: CASSLAKGSEQYF.

The rearrangement joins TRBV6-5 to TRBJ1-2; 10 bases agree with TRBD1. V lost 5 bases, J lost 7 bases, and 7 bases stayed unmatched. The CDR3 consists of 14 residues. Germline values: CDR1 MNHEY, CDR2 SVGAGI. The CDR3 here is CASSDRGPVGGYTF. DNA for the CDR3: TGTGCCAGCAGTGACAGGGGGCCGGTAGGTGGCTACACCTTC.

The chain couples TRBV5-1 to TRBJ2-5; D might be TRBD1 (5 bases). Germline CDR1 is SGHRS and CDR2 is YFSETQ. The CDR3 has 13 residues. V was shortened by 3 bases and J by 4 bases, with 10 bases between the two germline ends. The CDR3 region has the DNA TGCGCCAGCAGCTCGGACAACCGAGAGACCCAGTACTTC. It codes for CASSSDNRETQYF.

CDR3 sequence reads: CASSLRLAGAQGYF. The CDR3, as DNA: TGTGCCAGCAGCTTAAGACTAGCGGGAGCGCAAGGGTATTTT. The chain employs TRBV5-8 and TRBJ2-3; 12 bases are a match to TRBD2. Trimming took 2 bases from V and 14 from J; bases not matched to a gene: 9. The CDR3 totals 14 residues. Per germline, CDR1 SGHTS and CDR2 YDEGEE.

V usage is TRBV29-1 and J usage is TRBJ2-1; D is uncertain. V lost 4 bases and J 10 bases, leaving 14 bases between the germline ends. The CDR3 sequence is 12 residues long. Per the germline V gene, CDR1 is SQVTM and CDR2 is ANQGSEA. CDR3 nucleotide sequence: TGCAGCGTTGTCGGGCTAGGGAACGAGCAGTTCTTC. This encodes CSVVGLGNEQFF.

This clonotype was seen once. This sequence joins TRBV20-1 and TRBJ1-1, with 10 bases lining up with TRBD1. Looked up from germline, CDR1 is DFQATT and CDR2 is SNEGSKA (reference sequence). The CDR3 has 15 residues. V shed 6 bases and J 6 bases; nucleotides not matched to a gene: 13. The CDR3 spells CSAPPRQGASAEAFF. The CDR3 coding sequence is TGCAGTGCCCCTCCCCGACAGGGGGCGAGCGCTGAAGCTTTCTTT.

This clonotype was recorded only once. The chain carries TRBV3-1 and TRBJ2-2, with D unresolved. From germline, CDR1 is LGHDT and CDR2 YNNKEL (reference sequence). The CDR3 has 16 amino acids. V shed 0 bases and J shed 1 base, with 9 bases lying between them. CDR3 in DNA: TGTGCCAGCAGCCAAGATCGGAGTGTGAACACCGGGGAGCTGTTTTTT. As protein: CASSQDRSVNTGELFF.

This chain links TRBV14 with TRBJ1-2, with D unclear. Germline assignment: CDR1 SGHDN and CDR2 FVKESK. The V and J ends lost 1 base and 8 bases respectively, with 8 bases between them. The CDR3 extends over 12 amino acids. DNA for the CDR3: TGTGCCAGCAGCCAAGCTCAGCTGGGCTACACCTTC. Translating it yields CASSQAQLGYTF.

V and J are TRBV29-1 and TRBJ1-1; 8 nucleotides align to TRBD1. Germline V gene data show CDR1 as SQVTM and CDR2 as ANQGSEA. Trimming at V came to 4 bases and at J to 4 bases, leaving 5 bases not matched to a gene. CDR3 length equals 13 residues. In DNA form, the CDR3 reads TGCAGCGTTGGTGACAGGGGCGTCACTGAAGCTTTCTTT. It is translated as CSVGDRGVTEAFF.

J is TRBJ1-5 and V is TRBV23-1; D is ambiguous. TRBV23-1 is known as an ORF, though its function is uncertain. The CDR3 spans 14 residues. V shed 2 bases and J shed 2 bases, with 7 bases lying between them. The CDR3 nucleotides read TGCGCCAGCAGTCAACCCCGGGGCAATCAGCCCCAGCATTTT. It codes for CASSQPRGNQPQHF.

This chain connects TRBV5-1 to TRBJ1-4, with a weak D call TRBD1 (6 bases). The CDR3 runs to 15 residues. V lost 2 bases and J lost 3, with 11 bases in between. CDR1 SGHRS and CDR2 YFSETQ come from the germline V gene. The CDR3 loop is CASSLMDSANEKLFF. In nucleotides, the CDR3 is TGCGCCAGCAGCTTAATGGACAGCGCTAATGAAAAACTGTTTTTT.